The 21 T cell receptor beta chains below come from one sample, sequenced in a study of OX40 agonist ivuxolimab in advanced cancers. TCRdb's table, derived via immunoSEQ multiplex PCR, lists solely in-frame clones and lacks some. Altogether about 97,000 clones are present, roughly nine tenths being singletons, with the ten largest covering 5.5%. This specimen was CD4+ or CD8+ T cells sorted from blood, taken in a trial of the OX40 agonist ivuxolimab. These receptors were obtained from an adult with an advanced solid tumor such as melanoma, head and neck, liver or kidney cancer.

This clone was seen once. V usage is TRBV4-1 and J usage is TRBJ2-1, with D uncertain. CDR3 size: 14 residues. V lost 4 bases and J 4 bases, leaving 11 bases between the germline ends. Germline-derived CDR1 and CDR2 are MGHRA and YSYEKL. CDR3 bases: TGCGCCAGCAGCCTGTTAGGGCTATACAATGAGCAGTTCTTC. It codes for CASSLLGLYNEQFF.

The V and J genes are TRBV6-6 and TRBJ2-3, with D uncertain. In germline, CDR1 is MNHNY, CDR2 SVGAGI (reference sequence). V was trimmed by 8 bases and J by 2 bases, leaving 5 bases between them. This CDR3 is 11 amino acids long. This CDR3 is CASGPTDTQYF. Written as DNA, the CDR3 is TGTGCCAGCGGGCCCACAGATACGCAGTATTTT.

This rearrangement joins TRBV18 to TRBJ2-5; maybe TRBD2 (5 bases). The CDR3 covers 15 residues. Trimming removed 0 bases from V and 0 bases from J, with 8 bases in between. In germline, CDR1 is KGHSH, CDR2 LQKENI. CDR3 nucleotide sequence: TGTGCCAGCTCACCACCAGGGAGAGACCAAGAGACCCAGTACTTC. This translates into CASSPPGRDQETQYF.

The count of this clone is one. The gene calls are TRBV18 and TRBJ1-5; 7 positions match TRBD1. CDR1 is KGHSH and CDR2 is LQKENI in the germline V gene. This CDR3 region has 14 residues. J lost 5 bases, V lost 5 bases, and 6 bases had no gene match. The CDR3 sequence is CASSSRTGDQPQHF. The CDR3 bases are TGTGCCAGCTCAAGCAGGACAGGAGATCAGCCCCAGCATTTT.

The chain has TRBV6-5 and TRBJ1-2, with 10 bases fitting TRBD1. CDR3 size: 16 residues. Germline CDR1 is MNHEY and CDR2 is SVGAGI. V was clipped by 1 base and J by 3 bases; unmatched bases: 5. The CDR3 DNA follows: TGTGCCAGCAGTTACTGGGACAGGGGAAACTACTATGGCTACACCTTC. It specifies CASSYWDRGNYYGYTF.

The V call is TRBV7-8, the J call TRBJ1-5; 10 nucleotides line up with TRBD1. In germline, CDR1 is SGHVS, CDR2 FQNEAQ. The CDR3 covers 19 residues. V lost 5 bases to trimming and J lost 3 bases; unmatched junction nucleotides: 16. The CDR3 coding sequence is TGTGCCAGCAGCCAAAGACAGGGGGCGAGCCCGGGGGACAATCAGCCCCAGCATTTT. The encoded protein is CASSQRQGASPGDNQPQHF.

The gene calls are TRBV6-5 and TRBJ2-7; D remains ambiguous. This CDR3 comprises 14 residues. V lost 0 bases to trimming and J lost 4 bases, with 10 bases between them. Germline V gene lookup returns CDR1 MNHEY and CDR2 SVGAGI. CDR3 bases: TGTGCCAGCAGTTACTCGAGAACAGATTACGAGCAGTACTTC. Its protein product is CASSYSRTDYEQYF.

V usage is TRBV11-1 and J usage is TRBJ1-2; D is uncertain. This CDR3 spans 13 amino acids. V lost 0 bases, J lost 2 bases, and 4 bases lay in between. Germline-derived CDR1 and CDR2 are SGHAT and FQDESV (reference sequence). CDR3 coding DNA: TGTGCCAGCAGCTTAGCAATAAACTATGGCTACACCTTC. It yields the protein CASSLAINYGYTF. Full variable domain (rest looked up from reference TRBV11-1 and TRBJ1-2): EAEVAQSPRYKITEKSQAVAFWCDPISGHATLYWYRQILGQGPELLVQFQDESVVDDSQLPKDRFSAERLKGVDSTLKIQPAELGDSAMYLCASSLAINYGYTFGSGTRLTVV.

Comments on this clone: The same CDR3 arises from other DNA sequences in this sample as well. The chain carries TRBV5-1 and TRBJ1-2; no firm D call. Trimming cost V 0 bases and J 3 bases, with 3 bases left between them. This CDR3 region has 12 residues. Germline lookup yields CDR1 SGHRS and CDR2 YFSETQ. CDR3 in amino acids: CASSLGDYGYTF. In nucleotides, the CDR3 is TGCGCCAGCAGCTTGGGTGACTATGGCTACACCTTC.

This CDR3 reads CASSYSMGQVTYEQYF. DNA of the CDR3: TGTGCCAGCAGTTACAGTATGGGACAGGTGACCTACGAGCAGTACTTC. The gene calls are TRBV6-5 and TRBJ2-7; 8 nucleotides line up with TRBD1. This CDR3 contains 16 residues. V gave up 2 bases and J gave up 2 bases; unmatched junction bases: 8. Germline V gene lookup returns CDR1 MNHEY and CDR2 SVGAGI.

The genes are TRBV2 and TRBJ1-5; TRBD1 matches at 11 bases. J lost 4 bases, V lost 6 bases, and 5 bases had no gene match. Germline assignment: CDR1 SNHLY and CDR2 FYNNEI. The CDR3 consists of 15 residues. The CDR3 DNA is TGTGCCAGCAGCGGGACAGGGGGTCTTAATCAGCCCCAGCATTTT. Amino acids: CASSGTGGLNQPQHF.

The V gene is TRBV7-2, the J gene TRBJ2-7; D possibly corresponds to TRBD1 (6 bases). Between the trimmed V and J ends, which lost 4 bases and 5 bases, there was a span of 15 bases. The CDR3 totals 14 residues. CDR1 and CDR2 from the germline V gene are SGHTA and FQGNSA. The CDR3: CASSSPRGPNEQYF. Written as DNA, the CDR3 is TGTGCCAGCAGCTCCCCCAGGGGCCCTAACGAGCAGTACTTC.

This chain links TRBV4-2 with TRBJ2-1; D ambiguous. Germline-derived CDR1 and CDR2 are LGHNA and YNFKEQ. Trimming pared 0 bases from V and 7 bases from J, leaving 16 bases between. The CDR3 length is 16 residues. CDR3 in amino acids: CASSQEEDGVGNEQFF. The CDR3 DNA is TGTGCCAGCAGCCAAGAAGAGGATGGGGTCGGGAATGAGCAGTTCTTC.

The chain links TRBV11-2 to TRBJ1-2, with 7 bases aligning to TRBD1. The CDR3 runs to 15 residues. Germline V lookup: CDR1 SGHAT, CDR2 FQNNGV. The ends lost 3 bases at V and 4 bases at J; junction bases unmatched: 8. Here the CDR3 DNA reads TGTGCCAGCAGCTTCGGAGGGACAGTGGGCTATGGCTACACCTTC. It codes for CASSFGGTVGYGYTF.

The gene calls are TRBV19 and TRBJ2-1; D not resolved. This CDR3 has 14 residues. Germline CDR1 LNHDA, CDR2 SQIVND (reference sequence). Trimming took 1 base from V and 0 from J, leaving 4 bases between them. The CDR3 DNA reads TGTGCCAGTAGTATAGTCAGCTCCTACAATGAGCAGTTCTTC. Its translation is CASSIVSSYNEQFF.

V is TRBV7-3 and J is TRBJ2-1; 10 nucleotides agree with TRBD2. J lost 7 bases, V lost 1 base, and 4 bases had no gene match. Germline V CDR1 and CDR2: SGHTA, FQGTGA. The CDR3 runs 15 residues. The CDR3 DNA sequence: TGTGCCAGCAGCTTAAATAGCGGGGGGATAAATGAGCAGTTCTTC. Translated: CASSLNSGGINEQFF.

The rearrangement links TRBV5-8 to TRBJ1-1, with D possibly being TRBD1 (6 bases). The CDR3 is 15 amino acids. Germline V gene lookup returns CDR1 SGHTS and CDR2 YDEGEE. Trimming took 4 bases from V and 1 from J, leaving 14 bases between them. CDR3 protein: CASSKTQGANTEAFF. The CDR3 DNA follows: TGTGCCAGCAGCAAAACACAGGGCGCGAACACTGAAGCTTTCTTT.

This clone was seen a handful of times. The chain's CDR3 is CASSGIGFTEAFF. The CDR3 DNA is TGTGCCAGCAGCGGCATCGGGTTCACTGAAGCTTTCTTT. This chain joins TRBV7-9 and TRBJ1-1; D unresolved. The germline gives CDR1 SEHNR, CDR2 FQNEAQ (reference sequence). V was cut by 5 bases and J by 4 bases, with 11 bases left in between. There are 13 residues in the CDR3. The entire variable domain, with the rest obtained from reference TRBV7-9 and TRBJ1-1, is as follows: DTGVSQNPRHKITKRGQNVTFRCDPISEHNRLYWYRQTLGQGPEFLTYFQNEAQLEKSRLLSDRFSAERPKGSFSTLEIQRTEQGDSAMYLCASSGIGFTEAFFGQGTRLTVV.

The rearrangement joins TRBV19 to TRBJ2-5; D ambiguous. Germline CDR1 LNHDA, CDR2 SQIVND (reference sequence). The ends were cut back, 4 bases at V and 5 bases at J, with 20 bases in the middle. This CDR3 has 16 residues. The CDR3 here is CASSKILLSWDETQYF. DNA of the CDR3: TGTGCCAGTAGTAAAATTCTACTTTCGTGGGATGAGACCCAGTACTTC.

This sequence joins TRBV4-3 and TRBJ1-1; D unresolved. V was trimmed by 4 bases and J by 1 base, leaving 7 bases between them. From germline, CDR1 is LGHNA and CDR2 YSLEER. This CDR3 has 13 amino acids. The CDR3 DNA reads as TGCGCCAGCAGCCGGTCAGAGAACACTGAAGCTTTCTTT. Its translation: CASSRSENTEAFF.

V gene TRBV6-6 combines with J gene TRBJ1-1; no firm D call. Germline V gene lookup returns CDR1 MNHNY and CDR2 SVGAGI (reference sequence). The V end was cut by 2 bases, the J end by 4 bases, with 17 bases between. CDR3 length equals 16 residues. The CDR3 DNA follows: TGTGCCAGCAGTTACACCGATACGCGGACGTTCACTGAAGCTTTCTTT. Protein: CASSYTDTRTFTEAFF.